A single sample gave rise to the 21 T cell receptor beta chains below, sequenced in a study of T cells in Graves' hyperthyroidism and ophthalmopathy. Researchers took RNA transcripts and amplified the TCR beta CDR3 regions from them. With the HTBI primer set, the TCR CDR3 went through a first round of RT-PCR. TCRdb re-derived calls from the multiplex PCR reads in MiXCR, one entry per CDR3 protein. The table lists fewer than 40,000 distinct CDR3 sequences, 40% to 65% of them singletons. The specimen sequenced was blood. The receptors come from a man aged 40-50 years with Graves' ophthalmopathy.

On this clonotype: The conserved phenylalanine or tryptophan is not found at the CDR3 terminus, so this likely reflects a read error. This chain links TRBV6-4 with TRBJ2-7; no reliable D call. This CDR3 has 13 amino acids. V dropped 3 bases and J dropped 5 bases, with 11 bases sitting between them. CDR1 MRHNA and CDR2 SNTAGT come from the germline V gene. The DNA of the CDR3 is TGTGCCAGCAGTGAAGAACCCGGCCACGAGCAGTACTCC. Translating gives CASSEEPGHEQYS.

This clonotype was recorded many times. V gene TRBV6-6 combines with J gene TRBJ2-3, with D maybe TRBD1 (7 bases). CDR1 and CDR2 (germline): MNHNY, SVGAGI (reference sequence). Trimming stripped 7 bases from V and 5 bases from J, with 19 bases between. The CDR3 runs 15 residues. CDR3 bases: TGTGCCAGCACCAAAGACAGGGTGGGAGGAGATACGCAGTATTTT. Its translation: CASTKDRVGGDTQYF.

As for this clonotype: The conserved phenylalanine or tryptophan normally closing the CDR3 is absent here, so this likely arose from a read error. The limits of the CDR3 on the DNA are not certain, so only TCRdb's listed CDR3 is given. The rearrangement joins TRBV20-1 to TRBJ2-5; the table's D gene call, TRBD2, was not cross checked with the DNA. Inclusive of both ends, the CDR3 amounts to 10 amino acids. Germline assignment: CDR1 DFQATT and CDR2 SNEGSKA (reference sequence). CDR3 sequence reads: CSAPSGGSIA.

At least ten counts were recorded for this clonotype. The DNA for the CDR3 is TGTGCCAGCAGCGCACACAGGGGGCGGGATAATGAAAAACTGTTTTTT. Translation gives CASSAHRGRDNEKLFF. The rearrangement uses TRBV5-4 and TRBJ1-4; TRBD1 agrees at 9 bases. The CDR3 has 16 amino acids. Germline V lookup: CDR1 SGHNT, CDR2 YYREEE (reference sequence). V was pared by 4 bases and J by 4 bases, with 8 bases of the junction left unmatched.

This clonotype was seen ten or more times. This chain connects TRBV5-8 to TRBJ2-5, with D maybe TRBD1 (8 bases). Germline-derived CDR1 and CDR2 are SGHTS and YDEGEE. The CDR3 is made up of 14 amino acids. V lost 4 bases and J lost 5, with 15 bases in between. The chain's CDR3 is CASSNGQGGETQYF. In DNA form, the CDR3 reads TGTGCCAGCAGCAACGGACAGGGAGGGGAGACCCAGTACTTC.

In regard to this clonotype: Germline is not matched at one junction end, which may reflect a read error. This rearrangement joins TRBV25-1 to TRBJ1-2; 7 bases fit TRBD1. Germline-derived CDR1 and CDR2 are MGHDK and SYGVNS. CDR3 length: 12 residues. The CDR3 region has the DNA TGTGCTAGCAGGGGGGGCCTGAGTGGCTACACCTTC. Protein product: CASRGGLSGYTF.

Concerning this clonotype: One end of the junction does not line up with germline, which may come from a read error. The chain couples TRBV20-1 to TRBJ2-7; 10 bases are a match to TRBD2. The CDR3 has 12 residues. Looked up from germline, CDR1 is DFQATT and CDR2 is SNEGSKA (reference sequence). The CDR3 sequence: CSASSGGYKQYF. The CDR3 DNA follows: TGCAGTGCGTCTAGCGGGGGCTACAAGCAGTACTTC.

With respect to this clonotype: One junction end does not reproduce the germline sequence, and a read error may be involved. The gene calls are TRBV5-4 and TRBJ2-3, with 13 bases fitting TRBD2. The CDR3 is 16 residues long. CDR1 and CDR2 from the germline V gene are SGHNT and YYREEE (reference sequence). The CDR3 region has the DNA TGTGCCAACAGCGCCCAAACTAGCGGGAGGGCCGATGCGCAGTATTTT. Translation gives CANSAQTSGRADAQYF. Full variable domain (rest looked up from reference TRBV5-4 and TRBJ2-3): ETGVTQSPTHLIKTRGQQVTLRCSSQSGHNTVSWYQQALGQGPQFIFQYYREEENGRGNFPPRFSGLQFPNYSSELNVNALELDDSALYLCANSAQTSGRADAQYFGPGTRLTVL.

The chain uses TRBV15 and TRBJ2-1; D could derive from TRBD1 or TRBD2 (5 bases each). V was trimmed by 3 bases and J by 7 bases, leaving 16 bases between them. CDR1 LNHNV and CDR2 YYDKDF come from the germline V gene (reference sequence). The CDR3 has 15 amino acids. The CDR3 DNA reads TGTGCCACCAGCAGGGATGGGGGTAGGGGTAATGAGCAGTTCTTC. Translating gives CATSRDGGRGNEQFF.

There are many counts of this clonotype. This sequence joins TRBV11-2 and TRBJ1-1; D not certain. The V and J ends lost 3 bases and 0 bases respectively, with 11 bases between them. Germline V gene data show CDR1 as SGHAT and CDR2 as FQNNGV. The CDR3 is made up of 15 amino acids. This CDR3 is CASSLSGNLNTEAFF. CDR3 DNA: TGTGCCAGCAGCTTGTCGGGGAACCTGAACACTGAAGCTTTCTTT.

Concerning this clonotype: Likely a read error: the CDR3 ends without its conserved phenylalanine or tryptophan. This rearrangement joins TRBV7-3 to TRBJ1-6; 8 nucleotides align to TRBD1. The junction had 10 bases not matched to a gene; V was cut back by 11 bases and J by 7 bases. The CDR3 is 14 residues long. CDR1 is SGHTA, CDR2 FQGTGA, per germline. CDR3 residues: CAGRQTGGNSPLHS. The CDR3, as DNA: TGTGCCGGTAGGCAAACAGGGGGGAATTCACCCCTCCACTCT.

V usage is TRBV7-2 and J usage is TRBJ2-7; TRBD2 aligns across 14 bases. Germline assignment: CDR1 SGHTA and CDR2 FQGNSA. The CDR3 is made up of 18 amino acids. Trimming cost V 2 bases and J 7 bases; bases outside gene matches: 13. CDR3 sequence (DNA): TGTGCCAGCAGCTTACCCCTCCGACTAGCGGGAGGGCATGAAGAGCAGTACTTC. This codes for CASSLPLRLAGGHEEQYF.

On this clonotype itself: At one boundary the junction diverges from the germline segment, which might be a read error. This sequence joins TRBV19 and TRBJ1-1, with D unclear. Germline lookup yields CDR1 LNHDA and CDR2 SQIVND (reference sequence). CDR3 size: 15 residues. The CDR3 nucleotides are TGTGCCGGTAGTATCCCGCTTGGGGAGAACACTGAAGCTTTCTTT. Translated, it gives CAGSIPLGENTEAFF.

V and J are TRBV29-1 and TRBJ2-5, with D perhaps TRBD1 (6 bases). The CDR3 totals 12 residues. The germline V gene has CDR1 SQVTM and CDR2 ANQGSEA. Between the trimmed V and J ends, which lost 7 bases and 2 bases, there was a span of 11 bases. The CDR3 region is CSGARGQETQYF. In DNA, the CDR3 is TGCAGCGGTGCTAGGGGGCAAGAGACCCAGTACTTC.

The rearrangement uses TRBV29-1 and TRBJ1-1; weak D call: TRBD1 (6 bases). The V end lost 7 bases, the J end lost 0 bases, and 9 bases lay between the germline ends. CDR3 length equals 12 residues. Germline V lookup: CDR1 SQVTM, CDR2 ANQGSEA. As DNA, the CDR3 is TGCAGCGCGGGACACGTGAACACTGAAGCTTTCTTT. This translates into CSAGHVNTEAFF.

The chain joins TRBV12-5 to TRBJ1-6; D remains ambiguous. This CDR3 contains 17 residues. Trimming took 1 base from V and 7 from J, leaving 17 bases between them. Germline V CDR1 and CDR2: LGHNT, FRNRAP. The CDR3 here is CASGLGRHWAENSPLHF. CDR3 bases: TGTGCTAGTGGTTTGGGTCGACATTGGGCGGAGAATTCACCCCTCCACTTT.

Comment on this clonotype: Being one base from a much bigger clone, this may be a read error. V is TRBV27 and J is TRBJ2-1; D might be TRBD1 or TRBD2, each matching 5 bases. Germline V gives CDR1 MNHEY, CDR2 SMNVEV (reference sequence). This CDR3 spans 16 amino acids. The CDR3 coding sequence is TGTGCCGGCAGTATACTCGGGTCCGGGGCGGACAATGAGCAGTTCTTC. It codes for CAGSILGSGADNEQFF.

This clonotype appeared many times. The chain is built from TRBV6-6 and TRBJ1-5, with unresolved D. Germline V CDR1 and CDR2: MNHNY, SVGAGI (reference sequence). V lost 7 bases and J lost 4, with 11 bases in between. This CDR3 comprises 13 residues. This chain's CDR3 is CASTPGRNQPQHF. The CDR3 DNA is TGTGCCAGCACACCGGGCAGAAATCAGCCCCAGCATTTT.

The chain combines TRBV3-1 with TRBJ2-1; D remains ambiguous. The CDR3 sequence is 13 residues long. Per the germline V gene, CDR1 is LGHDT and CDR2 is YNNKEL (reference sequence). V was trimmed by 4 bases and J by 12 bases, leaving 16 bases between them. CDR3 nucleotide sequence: TGTGCCAGCAGCCTCGGTGATGGGGATACGCAGTTCTTC. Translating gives CASSLGDGDTQFF.

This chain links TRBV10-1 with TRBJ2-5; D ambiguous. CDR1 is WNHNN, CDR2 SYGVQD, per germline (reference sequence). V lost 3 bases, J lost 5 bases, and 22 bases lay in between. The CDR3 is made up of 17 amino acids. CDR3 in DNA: TGCGCCAGCAGTGACTGGGCAGATGTAGACACCGGGGAGACCCAGTACTTC. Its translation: CASSDWADVDTGETQYF.

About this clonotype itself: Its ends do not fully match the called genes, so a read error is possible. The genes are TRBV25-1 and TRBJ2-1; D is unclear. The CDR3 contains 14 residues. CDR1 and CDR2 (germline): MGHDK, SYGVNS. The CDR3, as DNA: TGTGTCAGTGTTGAAGGCCCGAAGAGCAATGAGCGGTTCTTC. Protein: CVSVEGPKSNERFF.